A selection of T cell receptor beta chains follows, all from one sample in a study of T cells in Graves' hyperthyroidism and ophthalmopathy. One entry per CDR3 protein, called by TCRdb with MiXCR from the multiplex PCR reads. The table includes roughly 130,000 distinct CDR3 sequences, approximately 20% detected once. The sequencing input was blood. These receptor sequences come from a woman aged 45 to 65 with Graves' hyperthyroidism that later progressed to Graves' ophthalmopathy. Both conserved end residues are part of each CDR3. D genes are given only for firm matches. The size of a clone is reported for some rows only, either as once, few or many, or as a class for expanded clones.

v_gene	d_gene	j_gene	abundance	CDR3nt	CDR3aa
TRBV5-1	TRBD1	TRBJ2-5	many	TGCGCCAGCAGCGATGGCAGGGGGGAGACCCAGTACTTC	CASSDGRGETQYF
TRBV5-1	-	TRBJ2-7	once	TGCGCCAGCGCTACAGGGCTGTCCCCTTCCTACGAGCAGTACTTC	CASATGLSPSYEQYF
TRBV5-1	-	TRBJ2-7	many	TGCGCCAGCAGCTTGGGTGTCATTGGGTACGAGCAGTACTTC	CASSLGVIGYEQYF
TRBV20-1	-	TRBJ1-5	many	TGCAGTGCTAGAGATACGGGGTTCTTCAATCAGCCCCAGCATTTT	CSARDTGFFNQPQHF
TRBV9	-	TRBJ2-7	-	TGTGCCAGCAGCCGCCTGGACAGAACCTCCTACGAGCAGTACTTC	CASSRLDRTSYEQYF
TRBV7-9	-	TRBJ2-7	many	TGTGCCAGCAGCCGGGCCCTAACACAAGCGGGTCTCTACGAGCAGTACTTC	CASSRALTQAGLYEQYF
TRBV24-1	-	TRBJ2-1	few	TGTGCCACCAGCTCCCCGGGAAAGAGTTACAATGAGCAGTTCTTC	CATSSPGKSYNEQFF
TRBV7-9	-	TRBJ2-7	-	TGTGCCAGCAGCTTAATCCAGGGAAAAGAAGAGCAGTACTTC	CASSLIQGKEEQYF
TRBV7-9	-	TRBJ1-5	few	TGTGCCAGCAGCCCCCGGGGGCAGAATCAGCCCCAGCATTTT	CASSPRGQNQPQHF
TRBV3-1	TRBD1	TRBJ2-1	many	TGTGCCAGCAGCCTAAAGGGGACAGGCGACTACAATGAGCAGTTCTTC	CASSLKGTGDYNEQFF
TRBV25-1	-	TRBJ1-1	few	TGTGCCAGCATACGGGGGGGCACTGAAGCTTTCTTT	CASIRGGTEAFF
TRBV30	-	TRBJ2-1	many	TGTGCCTGGAGGATTGGACAGAGCCACAATGAGCAGTTCTTC	CAWRIGQSHNEQFF
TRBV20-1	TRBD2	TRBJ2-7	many	TGCAGTGCCCTACCACTAGCGGGAGTGGGCTACGAGCAGTACTTC	CSALPLAGVGYEQYF
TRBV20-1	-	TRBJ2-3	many	TGCAGTGCTAGCAAAGATACGCAGTATTTT	CSASKDTQYF
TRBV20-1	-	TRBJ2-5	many	TGCAGTGCTAGCAGGGCTTTGGGTATGGAGACCCAGTACTTC	CSASRALGMETQYF
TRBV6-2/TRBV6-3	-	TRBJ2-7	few	TGTGCCAGCAGTACCATAAGCTCCTACGAGCAGTACTTC	CASSTISSYEQYF
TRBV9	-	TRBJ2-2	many	TGTGCCAGCAGCGCCCATACGGGACATCTCACCGGGGAGCTGTTTTTT	CASSAHTGHLTGELFF
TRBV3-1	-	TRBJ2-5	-	TGTGCCAGCAGCAAATTAAAGAAGACTGGGGCTAGCGAAAAGACCCAGTACTTC	CASSKLKKTGASEKTQYF
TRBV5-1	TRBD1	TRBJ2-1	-	TGCGCCAGCAGGGTTAGGGACAGGGGGAATGAGCAGTTCTTC	CASRVRDRGNEQFF
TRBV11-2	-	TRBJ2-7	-	TGTGCCAGCAGCTCCTGGGGGACACTGGCCTACGAGCAGTACTTC	CASSSWGTLAYEQYF
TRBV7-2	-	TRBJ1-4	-	TGTGCCAGCAGCTTAGGGTGGGATGAAAAACTGTTTTTT	CASSLGWDEKLFF
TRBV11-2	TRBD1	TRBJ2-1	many	TGTGCCAGCAGCCCCCTCGGACAGGGCCCCTACAATGAGCAGTTCTTC	CASSPLGQGPYNEQFF
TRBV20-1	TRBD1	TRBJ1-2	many	TGCAGTGCTAGGACAGGGGTCTATGGCTACACCTTC	CSARTGVYGYTF
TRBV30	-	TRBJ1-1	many	TGTGCCTGGAGTCGGGGACGGTTGAACACTGAAGCTTTCTTT	CAWSRGRLNTEAFF
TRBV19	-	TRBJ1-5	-	TGTGCCAGTAATCGGGCCCGCAATCAGCCCCAGCATTTT	CASNRARNQPQHF
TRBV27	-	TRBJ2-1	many	TGTGCCAGCAGTTTCGAAGGGAGTAGGAATGAGCAGTTCTTC	CASSFEGSRNEQFF
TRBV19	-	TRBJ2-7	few	TGTGCCAGTAGTATAGAGGGAAGCTCCTACGAGCAGTACTTC	CASSIEGSSYEQYF
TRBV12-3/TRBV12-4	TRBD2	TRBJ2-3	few	TGTGCCAGCAGAAATAGCGGGAGCACAGATACGCAGTATTTT	CASRNSGSTDTQYF
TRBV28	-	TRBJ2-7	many	TGTGCCAGCAGTCTAAATCAGGGGGAGCAGTACTTC	CASSLNQGEQYF
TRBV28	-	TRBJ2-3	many	TGTGCCAGCAGTTTAACCCTTGGCGGGATTAGCACAGATACGCAGTATTTT	CASSLTLGGISTDTQYF
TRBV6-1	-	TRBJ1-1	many	TGTGCCAGCTCAACTCAGGGGACGAACACTGAAGCTTTCTTT	CASSTQGTNTEAFF
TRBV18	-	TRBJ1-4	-	TGTGCCAGCTCACCTAGCCTCGGATCAACTAATGAAAAACTGTTTTTT	CASSPSLGSTNEKLFF
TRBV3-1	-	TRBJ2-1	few	TGTGCCAGCAGCGTAGGGGACAATAAGGTGAATGAGCAGTTCTTC	CASSVGDNKVNEQFF
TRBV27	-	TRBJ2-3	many	TGTGCCAGCAGTTTGCGCGGCAAGAGGGGCACAGATACGCAGTATTTT	CASSLRGKRGTDTQYF
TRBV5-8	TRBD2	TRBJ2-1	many	TGTGCCAGCAGCTCTCGGCTAGCGGGTAGCTCCTCTCGGAATGAGCAGTTCTTC	CASSSRLAGSSSRNEQFF
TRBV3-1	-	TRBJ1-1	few	TGTGCCAGCAGCTCACAGGGACGAGAGACTGAAGCTTTCTTT	CASSSQGRETEAFF
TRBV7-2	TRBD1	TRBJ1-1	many	TGTGCCAGCAGCTGGGACAGCGGGGGTACTGAAGCTTTCTTT	CASSWDSGGTEAFF
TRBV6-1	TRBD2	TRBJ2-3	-	TGTGCCAGCAGTACCGGACTAGCGGCAGATACGCAGTATTTT	CASSTGLAADTQYF
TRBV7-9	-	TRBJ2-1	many	TGTGCCAGCAGCAGGACTGAGAGCTCCTACAATGAGCAGTTCTTC	CASSRTESSYNEQFF
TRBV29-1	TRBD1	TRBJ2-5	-	TGCAGCGTGGATGACAGGGGGCGCTCCGAGACCCAGTACTTC	CSVDDRGRSETQYF
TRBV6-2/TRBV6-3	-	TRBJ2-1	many	TGTGCCAGCAGTTACTCAGCGCCTGCCTACAATGAGCAGTTCTTC	CASSYSAPAYNEQFF
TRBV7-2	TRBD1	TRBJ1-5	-	TGTGCCAGCAGCCTCAGGGGGGGGAGCAATCAGCCCCAGCATTTT	CASSLRGGSNQPQHF
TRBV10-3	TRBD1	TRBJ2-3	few	TGTGCCATCAGTGGGGGACAGGGGGCAATAGATACGCAGTATTTT	CAISGGQGAIDTQYF
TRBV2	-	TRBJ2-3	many	TGTGCCACGGGACGGGACAAACGCACAGATACGCAGTATTTT	CATGRDKRTDTQYF
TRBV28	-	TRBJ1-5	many	TGTGCCAGCAGTTTAACGCGGGCAAGGGGACTTAATCAGCCCCAGCATTTT	CASSLTRARGLNQPQHF
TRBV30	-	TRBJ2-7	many	TGTGCCTGGAGTGACCGACTTTACGAGCAGTACTTC	CAWSDRLYEQYF